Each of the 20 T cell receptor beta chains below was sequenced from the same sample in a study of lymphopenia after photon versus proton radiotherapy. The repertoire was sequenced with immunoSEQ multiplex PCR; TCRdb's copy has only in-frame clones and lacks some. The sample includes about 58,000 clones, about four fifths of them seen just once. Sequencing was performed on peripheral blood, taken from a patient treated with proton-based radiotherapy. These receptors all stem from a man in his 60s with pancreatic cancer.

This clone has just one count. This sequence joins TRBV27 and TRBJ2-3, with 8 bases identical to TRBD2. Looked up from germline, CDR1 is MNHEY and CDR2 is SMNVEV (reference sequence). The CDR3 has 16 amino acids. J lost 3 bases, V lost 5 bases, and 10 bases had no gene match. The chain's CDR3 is CASSVLAGLGTDTQYF. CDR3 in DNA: TGTGCCAGCAGTGTTTTAGCGGGACTTGGGACAGATACGCAGTATTTT.

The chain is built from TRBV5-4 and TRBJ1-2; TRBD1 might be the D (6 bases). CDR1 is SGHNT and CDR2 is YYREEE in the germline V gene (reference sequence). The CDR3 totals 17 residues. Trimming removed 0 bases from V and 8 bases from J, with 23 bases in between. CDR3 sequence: CASSLAGTWGQSEGYTF. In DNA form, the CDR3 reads TGTGCCAGCAGCTTGGCCGGTACTTGGGGGCAGTCTGAAGGCTACACCTTC.

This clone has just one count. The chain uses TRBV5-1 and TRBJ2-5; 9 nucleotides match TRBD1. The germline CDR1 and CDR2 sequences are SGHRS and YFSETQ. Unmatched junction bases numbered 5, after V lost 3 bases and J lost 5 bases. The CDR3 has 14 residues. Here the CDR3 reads CASSSGQGRETQYF. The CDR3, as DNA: TGCGCCAGCAGCTCGGGACAGGGTAGGGAGACCCAGTACTTC.

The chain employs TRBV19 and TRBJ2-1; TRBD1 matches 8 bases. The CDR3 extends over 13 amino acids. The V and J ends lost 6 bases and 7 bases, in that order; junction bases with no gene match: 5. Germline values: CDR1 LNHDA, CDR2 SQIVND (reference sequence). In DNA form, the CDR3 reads TGTGCCAGTAGGGGGACAGGCGTTAATGAGCAGTTCTTC. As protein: CASRGTGVNEQFF.

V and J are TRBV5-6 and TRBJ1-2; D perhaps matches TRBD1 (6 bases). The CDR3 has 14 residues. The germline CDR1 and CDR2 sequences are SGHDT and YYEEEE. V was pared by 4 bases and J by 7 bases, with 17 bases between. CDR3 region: CASSPPGGVLGYTF. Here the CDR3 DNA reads TGTGCCAGCAGCCCACCGGGGGGCGTTCTTGGCTACACCTTC.

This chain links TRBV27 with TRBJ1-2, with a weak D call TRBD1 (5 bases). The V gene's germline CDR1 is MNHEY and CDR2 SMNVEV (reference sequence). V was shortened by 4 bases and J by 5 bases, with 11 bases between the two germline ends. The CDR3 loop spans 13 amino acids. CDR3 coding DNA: TGTGCCAGCAGTTCCCAGGGAGGGTATGGCTACACCTTC. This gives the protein CASSSQGGYGYTF.

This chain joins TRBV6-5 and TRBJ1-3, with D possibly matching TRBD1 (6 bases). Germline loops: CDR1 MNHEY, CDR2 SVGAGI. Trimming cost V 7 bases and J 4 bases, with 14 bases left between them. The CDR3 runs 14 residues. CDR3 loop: CASNLGDTGNTIYF. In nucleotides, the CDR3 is TGTGCCAGCAATTTGGGGGACACGGGAAACACCATATATTTT.

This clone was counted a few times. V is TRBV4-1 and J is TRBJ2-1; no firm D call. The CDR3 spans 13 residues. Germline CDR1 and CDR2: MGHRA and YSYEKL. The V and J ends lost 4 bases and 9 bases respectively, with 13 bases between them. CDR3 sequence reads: CASSPIDPPEQFF. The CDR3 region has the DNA TGCGCCAGCAGCCCGATAGACCCCCCTGAGCAGTTCTTC.

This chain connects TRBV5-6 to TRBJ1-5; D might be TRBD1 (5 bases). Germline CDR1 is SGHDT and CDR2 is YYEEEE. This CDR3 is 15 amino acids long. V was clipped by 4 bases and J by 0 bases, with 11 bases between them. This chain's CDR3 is CASSPWGVSNQPQHF. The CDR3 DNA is TGTGCCAGCAGCCCGTGGGGGGTTAGCAATCAGCCCCAGCATTTT. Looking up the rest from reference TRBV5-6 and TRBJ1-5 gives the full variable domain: DAGVTQSPTHLIKTRGQQVTLRCSPKSGHDTVSWYQQALGQGPQFIFQYYEEEERQRGNFPDRFSGHQFPNYSSELNVNALLLGDSALYLCASSPWGVSNQPQHFGDGTRLSIL.

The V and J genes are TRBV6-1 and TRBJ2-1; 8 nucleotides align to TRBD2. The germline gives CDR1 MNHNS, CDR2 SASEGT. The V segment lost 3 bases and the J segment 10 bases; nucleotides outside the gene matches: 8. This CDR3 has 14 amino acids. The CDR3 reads CASSDSGRGGEQFF. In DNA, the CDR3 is TGTGCCAGCAGTGACAGCGGGAGAGGGGGGGAGCAGTTCTTC.

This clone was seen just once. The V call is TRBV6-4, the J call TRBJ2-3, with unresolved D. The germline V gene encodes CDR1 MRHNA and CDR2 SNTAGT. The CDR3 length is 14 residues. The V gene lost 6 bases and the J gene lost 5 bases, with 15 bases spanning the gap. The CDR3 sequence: CASSASGNRDTQYF. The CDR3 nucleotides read TGTGCCAGCAGCGCCTCGGGTAATAGAGATACGCAGTATTTT.

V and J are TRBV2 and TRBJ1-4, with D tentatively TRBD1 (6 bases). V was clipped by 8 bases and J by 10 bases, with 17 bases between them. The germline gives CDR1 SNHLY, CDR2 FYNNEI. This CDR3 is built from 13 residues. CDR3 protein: CASAGQGLGKLFF. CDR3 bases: TGTGCCAGCGCGGGACAAGGGTTGGGAAAACTGTTTTTT.

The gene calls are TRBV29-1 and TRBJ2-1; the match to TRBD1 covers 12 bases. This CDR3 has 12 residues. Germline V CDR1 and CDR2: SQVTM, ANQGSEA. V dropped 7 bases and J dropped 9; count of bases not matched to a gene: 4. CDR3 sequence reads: CSARDRGREQFF. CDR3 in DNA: TGCAGCGCTAGGGACAGGGGGCGTGAGCAGTTCTTC.

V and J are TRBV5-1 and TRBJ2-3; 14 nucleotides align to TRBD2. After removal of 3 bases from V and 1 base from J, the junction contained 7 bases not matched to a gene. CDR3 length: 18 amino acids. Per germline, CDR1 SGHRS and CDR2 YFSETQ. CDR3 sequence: CASSSGTSGSLGTDTQYF. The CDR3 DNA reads TGCGCCAGCAGCTCCGGGACTAGCGGGAGCCTCGGCACAGATACGCAGTATTTT. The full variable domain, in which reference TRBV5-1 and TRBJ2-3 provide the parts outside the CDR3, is KAGVTQTPRYLIKTRGQQVTLSCSPISGHRSVSWYQQTPGQGLQFLFEYFSETQRNKGNFPGRFSGRQFSNSRSEMNVSTLELGDSALYLCASSSGTSGSLGTDTQYFGPGTRLTVL.

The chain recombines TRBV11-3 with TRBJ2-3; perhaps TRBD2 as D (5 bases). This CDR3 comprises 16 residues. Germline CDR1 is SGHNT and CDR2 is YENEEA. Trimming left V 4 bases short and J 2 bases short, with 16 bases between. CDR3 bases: TGTGCCAGCAGCTCCCCGGTGGCTAGCCTCACAGATACGCAGTATTTT. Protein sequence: CASSSPVASLTDTQYF. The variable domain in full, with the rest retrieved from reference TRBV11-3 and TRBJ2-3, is EAGVVQSPRYKIIEKKQPVAFWCNPISGHNTLYWYLQNLGQGPELLIRYENEEAVDDSQLPKDRFSAERLKGVDSTLKIQPAELGDSAVYLCASSSPVASLTDTQYFGPGTRLTVL.

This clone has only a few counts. The CDR3 nucleotides read TGCGCCAGCAGCCAAGATGGGACTAGCGGTCATCTCACAGATACGCAGTATTTT. It translates to CASSQDGTSGHLTDTQYF. The genes are TRBV4-3 and TRBJ2-3; TRBD2 matches 11 bases. V gave up 0 bases and J gave up 2 bases; unmatched junction bases: 7. Germline values: CDR1 LGHNA, CDR2 YSLEER. The CDR3 totals 18 residues.

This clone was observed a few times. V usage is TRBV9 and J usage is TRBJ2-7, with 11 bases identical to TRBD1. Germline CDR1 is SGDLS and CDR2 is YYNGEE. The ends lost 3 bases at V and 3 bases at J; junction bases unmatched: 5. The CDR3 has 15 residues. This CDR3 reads CASSASGTGGYEQYF. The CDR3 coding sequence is TGTGCCAGCAGCGCTTCCGGGACAGGGGGCTACGAGCAGTACTTC.

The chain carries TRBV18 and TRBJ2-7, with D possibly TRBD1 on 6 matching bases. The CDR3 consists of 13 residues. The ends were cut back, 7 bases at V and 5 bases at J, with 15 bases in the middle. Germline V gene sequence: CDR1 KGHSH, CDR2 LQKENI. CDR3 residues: CASFTTGTHEQYF. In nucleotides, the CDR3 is TGTGCCAGCTTCACCACAGGGACCCACGAGCAGTACTTC.

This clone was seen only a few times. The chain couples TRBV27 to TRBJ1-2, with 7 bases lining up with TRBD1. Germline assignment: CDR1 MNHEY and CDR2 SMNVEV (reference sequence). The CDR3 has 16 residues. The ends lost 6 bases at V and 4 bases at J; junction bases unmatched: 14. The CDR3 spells CASRPRGTDRFYGYTF. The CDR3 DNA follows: TGTGCCAGCAGACCTAGGGGGACAGACAGATTCTATGGCTACACCTTC.

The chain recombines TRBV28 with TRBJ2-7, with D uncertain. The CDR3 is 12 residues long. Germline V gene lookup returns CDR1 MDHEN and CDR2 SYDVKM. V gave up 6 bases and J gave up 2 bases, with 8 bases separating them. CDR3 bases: TGTGCCAGCAGCTACCTAACCTACGAGCAGTACTTC. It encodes CASSYLTYEQYF.